These T cell receptor beta chains were read from a single sample in a study of T-cell reconstitution after alpha-beta-depleted transplantation in children. TCRdb independently ran MiXCR on the PCR reads; one entry per CDR3 protein. The sample lists roughly 500,000 distinct CDR3 sequences, about 18% seen once, with 2.5% to 3.5% in the top ten. The sequencing used PBMCs from the stem cell graft donor, collected from the stem cell graft. Receptor source: a human donor who donated a stem cell graft to a child with acute lymphoblastic leukemia. The CDR3 runs from the conserved cysteine through the conserved F or W. D genes are given only for firm matches. Expanded clones are given a class, and other clones once, few, many or no size at all.

d_call j_call clone_size v_call cdr3_nt cdr3_aa
- TRBJ1-1 few TRBV15 TGTGCCACCAGCAGCGTGGTACACACTGAAGCTTTCTTT CATSSVVHTEAFF
- TRBJ1-5 - TRBV15 TGTGCCACCAGCAGAGATCTCGGTCCGAGACAGCCCCAGCATTTT CATSRDLGPRQPQHF
- TRBJ2-7 - TRBV27 TGTGCCAGCAGCGCCGTCGGCGGTACAGGCGAATCCTACGAGCAGTACTTC CASSAVGGTGESYEQYF
TRBD1 TRBJ2-7 many TRBV7-6 TGTGCCAGCAGCACTGACAGGGGCTACGAGCAGTACTTC CASSTDRGYEQYF
- TRBJ2-1 few TRBV15 TGTGCCACCAGCAGATCTTTTCCGGGACAGGGGCGGACTAGCGAGACTTACAATGAGCAGTTCTTC CATSRSFPGQGRTSETYNEQFF
- TRBJ2-3 few TRBV20-1 TGCAGTGCTTGGTTCGGGAGCCTCACAGATACGCAGTATTTT CSAWFGSLTDTQYF
- TRBJ2-5 - TRBV7-2 TGTGCCAGCAGCCCCCGGGCGACCCAGTACTTC CASSPRATQYF
- TRBJ2-5 few TRBV29-1 TGCAGCGGCGATATTGGTCGGGAGACCCAGTACTTC CSGDIGRETQYF
TRBD1 TRBJ2-1 - TRBV29-1 TGCAGCGTTGAAGGACAGGGAGATAACAATGAGCAGTTCTTC CSVEGQGDNNEQFF
TRBD1 TRBJ2-7 - TRBV7-9 TGTGCCAGCAGCTTAGGGTTCTATGGGACAGCGCCCTACGAGCAGTACTTC CASSLGFYGTAPYEQYF
TRBD1 TRBJ2-1 few TRBV12-3/TRBV12-4 TGTGCCAGCAGTTTCTTACAGGGGCGTCGGAATGAGCAGTTCTTC CASSFLQGRRNEQFF
- TRBJ2-1 - TRBV5-5 TGTGCCAGCAGCTTGATCCCCTGGGATGAGCAGTTCTTC CASSLIPWDEQFF
TRBD1 TRBJ2-2 - TRBV3-1 TGTGCCTGCTGTTCCCAATGGTGGGGACAGCAGAACACCGGGGAGCTGTTTTTT CACCSQWWGQQNTGELFF
- TRBJ2-3 few TRBV18 TGTGCCAGCTCACAAGGAAGGGGTACGCAGTATTTT CASSQGRGTQYF
TRBD1 TRBJ2-7 few TRBV12-3/TRBV12-4 TGTGCCAGCAGTAGAGACAGGGGGTGGGAGCAGTACTTC CASSRDRGWEQYF
- TRBJ2-7 - TRBV12-3/TRBV12-4 TGTGCCAGCCAGCAGTATTCATTTGGTCTCTACGAGCAGTACTTC CASQQYSFGLYEQYF
TRBD2 TRBJ2-7 - TRBV27 TGTGCCAGCAGTTCCGGGACTAGCCCATTTGCGCAGTACTTC CASSSGTSPFAQYF
- TRBJ1-6 few TRBV12-3/TRBV12-4 TGTGCCAGCAGTCCTACAGGGAATTCACCCCTCCACTTT CASSPTGNSPLHF
- TRBJ2-2 - TRBV12-3/TRBV12-4 TGTGCCAGCAGTCTAGGGGGAGAAGGGTATACCGGGGAGCTGTTTTTT CASSLGGEGYTGELFF
- TRBJ2-7 many TRBV12-3/TRBV12-4 TGTGCCAGCAGTACTCCCACGGTAACCCTACGTGAGCAGTACTTC CASSTPTVTLREQYF
TRBD1 TRBJ1-5 - TRBV25-1 TGTGCCAGCAGTCAAACAGGGGATGGCAATCAGCCCCAGCATTTT CASSQTGDGNQPQHF
TRBD1 TRBJ2-3 - TRBV7-9 TGTGCCAGCAGCTTAGGGGACAGGGGGCGAGTTGGAGATACGCAGTATTTT CASSLGDRGRVGDTQYF
- TRBJ2-7 - TRBV5-1 TGCGCCAGCAGCCCGGACACGGAGGATCGACAGTACTTC CASSPDTEDRQYF
TRBD2 TRBJ2-5 - TRBV20-1 TGCAGTGCTAGAGATGTTAGGTGGACTAGCCTAACGGAGACCCAGTACTTC CSARDVRWTSLTETQYF
- TRBJ2-7 few TRBV4-1 TGCGCCAGCAGCCAATCAGATCTGAGTTACGAGCAGTACTTC CASSQSDLSYEQYF
- TRBJ2-3 - TRBV5-1 TGCGCCAGCAGCTTGGAATGGGCTAATGGGGCAGATACGCAGTATTTT CASSLEWANGADTQYF
- TRBJ2-1 - TRBV24-1 TGTGCCACCAGTGATAGCTCGGGACTCAGGGTTGAGCAGTTCTTC CATSDSSGLRVEQFF
- TRBJ2-7 - TRBV6-1 TGTGCCAGCACCTTGGGGGGGGCGACATACGAGCAGTACTTC CASTLGGATYEQYF
TRBD1 TRBJ2-7 few TRBV12-3/TRBV12-4 TGTGCCAGCAAGATCCAGGGGGCACCCTACGAGCAGTACTTC CASKIQGAPYEQYF
TRBD1 TRBJ2-3 few TRBV12-3/TRBV12-4 TGTGCCAGCAGTTTATCGGCGGACAGGGGGGTCGCAGATACGCAGTATTTT CASSLSADRGVADTQYF
- TRBJ1-4 - TRBV5-1 TGCGCCAGCAGCGCTACAGTTACTAATGAAAAACTGTTTTTT CASSATVTNEKLFF
TRBD2 TRBJ2-7 few TRBV29-1 TGCAGCGTTGAAGATCTAGCGGAAACCTACGAGCAGTACTTC CSVEDLAETYEQYF
- TRBJ1-1 - TRBV5-1 - CASSFGQGSSFF
- TRBJ2-1 few TRBV3-1 TGTGCCAGCAGCCAAGATTGGGCTGGGCCTTACAATGAGCAGTTCTTC CASSQDWAGPYNEQFF
- TRBJ2-7 - TRBV5-1 TGCGCCAGCAGCTTGGTAGGGACCCCCCTCGAGCAGTACTTC CASSLVGTPLEQYF
- TRBJ2-1 few TRBV29-1 TGCAGCGTCGGCGCGCCGGGAGACGGGCAGTTCTTC CSVGAPGDGQFF
- TRBJ1-1 few TRBV7-9 TGTGCCAGCAGCTTACGTGGGGGGCCAGGGAACACTGAAGCTTTCTTT CASSLRGGPGNTEAFF
TRBD2 TRBJ2-3 few TRBV6-1 TGTGCCAGCGGGAAGAGCGGGGCACCAGTCACAGATACGCAGTATTTT CASGKSGAPVTDTQYF
- TRBJ2-2 - TRBV6-1 TGTGCCAGCAGTGACGCCGGGGAGCTGTTTTTT CASSDAGELFF
- TRBJ2-1 - TRBV11-2 TGTGCCAGCAGCTTAGAAGCGCCCTACAATGAGCAGTTCTTC CASSLEAPYNEQFF
TRBD2 TRBJ2-7 - TRBV3-1 TGTGCCTGCAGCCAAAAGATGGGACTAGCGGGAGGAGCCTACGAGCAGTACTTC CACSQKMGLAGGAYEQYF
- TRBJ2-7 few TRBV2 TGTGCCAGCGGAGGGGAGACCTACGAGCAGTACTTC CASGGETYEQYF
- TRBJ2-1 - TRBV12-3/TRBV12-4 TGTGCCAGCAGTTTACATGCGACGGGGCAGTTCTTC CASSLHATGQFF
- TRBJ2-5 - TRBV18 TGTGCCAGCTCACTCTCGCAGGGGACAGAGACCCAGTACTTC CASSLSQGTETQYF
TRBD2 TRBJ2-7 few TRBV20-1 TGCAGTGCTAGATATTGGGGCGGGAGGGTATACGAGCAGTACTTC CSARYWGGRVYEQYF
- TRBJ1-6 - TRBV7-9 TGTGCCAGCAGCTTAGTACAGGGCATGGATTCACCCCTCCACTTT CASSLVQGMDSPLHF
- TRBJ1-2 few TRBV7-8 TGTGCCAGCAGCTTGATCACCAACTATGGCTACACCTTC CASSLITNYGYTF